One sample yielded the 17 T cell receptor beta chains listed below, sequenced in a study of T cells in Graves' hyperthyroidism and ophthalmopathy. The CDR3 regions of TCR beta were amplified from RNA transcripts. A set of HTBI primers served as the primers for a first-round RT-PCR of the TCR CDR3. TCRdb used MiXCR to reprocess the multiplex PCR reads, holding one entry per CDR3 protein. Of about 400,000 distinct CDR3 sequences in the sample, more than 14% were seen once. The specimen was blood. These receptors were taken from a woman in her 30s with Graves' ophthalmopathy.

In its sample, this clonotype was seen many times. The J gene is TRBJ1-5, the V gene TRBV5-5, with D possibly being TRBD1 (6 bases). CDR3 length equals 16 residues. Trimming took off 4 bases at V and 0 bases at J, with 14 bases between the two ends. In germline, CDR1 is SGHKS, CDR2 YYEKEE (reference sequence). Written as DNA, the CDR3 is TGTGCCAGCAGCCCGGAACAGGACAGTAGCAATCAGCCCCAGCATTTT. Its protein is CASSPEQDSSNQPQHF.

On this clonotype: The junction differs from germline at one of its ends, possibly a read error. The V call is TRBV12-3 or TRBV12-4, the J call TRBJ1-1; no definite D call. The CDR3 covers 11 residues. The CDR3 reads CASSFSNEASF. CDR3 DNA sequence: TGTGCCAGCAGTTTTTCGAATGAAGCTTCCTTT.

This clonotype was picked up many times. The chain uses TRBV19 and TRBJ1-1; a possible D gene is TRBD1 (6 bases). The ends were cut back, 1 base at V and 3 bases at J, with 12 bases in the middle. Per germline, CDR1 LNHDA and CDR2 SQIVND (reference sequence). There are 15 residues in the CDR3. CDR3 sequence: CASSIGTGIDTEAFF. DNA for the CDR3: TGTGCCAGTAGTATAGGTACAGGGATCGACACTGAAGCTTTCTTT. Full variable domain (rest looked up from reference TRBV19 and TRBJ1-1): DGGITQSPKYLFRKEGQNVTLSCEQNLNHDAMYWYRQDPGQGLRLIYYSQIVNDFQKGDIAEGYSVSREKKESFPLTVTSAQKNPTAFYLCASSIGTGIDTEAFFGQGTRLTVV.

This clonotype was recorded many times. This sequence joins TRBV9 and TRBJ2-7, with D maybe TRBD1 (6 bases). Germline V gene lookup returns CDR1 SGDLS and CDR2 YYNGEE. The CDR3 has 15 amino acids. V gave up 0 bases and J gave up 0 bases, with 10 bases separating them. The CDR3 is CASSVDAGVSYEQYF. DNA of the CDR3: TGTGCCAGCAGCGTAGATGCAGGGGTCTCCTACGAGCAGTACTTC.

This clonotype was counted ten times or more. The chain recombines TRBV20-1 with TRBJ2-3; 12 nucleotides agree with TRBD1. The CDR3 spans 19 residues. The germline gives CDR1 DFQATT, CDR2 SNEGSKA (reference sequence). The V and J ends lost 4 bases and 5 bases, in that order; junction bases with no gene match: 19. The DNA of the CDR3 is TGCAGTGCTACCTCAGGGACAGGGGGCGCGGGGGGGTTGGGAGATACGCAGTATTTT. Translated, it gives CSATSGTGGAGGLGDTQYF.

The table lists this clonotype with a few counts. The chain is built from TRBV7-2 and TRBJ2-6; D is perhaps TRBD1 (6 bases). CDR1 SGHTA and CDR2 FQGNSA come from the germline V gene. V was shortened by 1 base and J by 1 base, with 17 bases between the two germline ends. The CDR3 runs to 19 residues. This CDR3 reads CASSLVLQGPPSGANVLTF. CDR3 nucleotide sequence: TGTGCCAGCAGCTTAGTCTTACAGGGACCTCCTTCTGGGGCCAACGTCCTGACTTTC. Full variable domain (outside the CDR3, taken from reference TRBV7-2 and TRBJ2-6): GAGVSQSPSNKVTEKGKDVELRCDPISGHTALYWYRQSLGQGLEFLIYFQGNSAPDKSGLPSDRFSAERTGGSVSTLTIQRTQQEDSAVYLCASSLVLQGPPSGANVLTFGAGSRLTVL.

This clonotype has at least ten counts. The chain is built from TRBV18 and TRBJ2-7; no clear D gene. The CDR3 is made up of 14 amino acids. Looked up from germline, CDR1 is KGHSH and CDR2 is LQKENI. The germline V and J ends were trimmed by 2 bases and 5 bases, with 13 bases remaining between them. CDR3 protein: CASSPAPQRDEQYF. The CDR3 nucleotides are TGTGCCAGCTCACCAGCCCCACAAAGGGACGAGCAGTACTTC.

The sample holds a few counts of this clonotype. One end of the junction varies from germline; a read error may be responsible. The chain is built from TRBV7-3 and TRBJ2-7; TRBD1 is a possible D gene (6 bases). This CDR3 has 14 amino acids. Germline V lookup: CDR1 SGHTA, CDR2 FQGTGA. The CDR3 loop is CASSAMGAPYEQYF. CDR3 bases: TGTGCCAGCAGCGCCATGGGGGCCCCCTATGAGCAGTACTTC.

This clonotype was found many times. The genes are TRBV6-1 and TRBJ1-1; D unclear. Germline assignment: CDR1 MNHNS and CDR2 SASEGT. The CDR3 consists of 13 residues. Between the trimmed V and J ends, which lost 2 bases and 1 base, there was a span of 5 bases. The CDR3 region is CASSERENTEAFF. The CDR3 DNA follows: TGTGCCAGCAGTGAAAGAGAGAACACTGAAGCTTTCTTT.

This clonotype was observed at least ten times. The V gene is TRBV9, the J gene TRBJ2-7; maybe TRBD2 (5 bases). This CDR3 is 16 amino acids long. In germline, CDR1 is SGDLS, CDR2 YYNGEE. Trimming cost V 0 bases and J 6 bases, with 19 bases left between them. The DNA of the CDR3 is TGTGCCAGCAGCGTAGTGTCTAGCCCGGGAATTGGCGAGCAGTACTTC. Amino acids: CASSVVSSPGIGEQYF.

For this clonotype: A read error may explain this, as a much larger clone is one base away. Given the absence of the conserved phenylalanine or tryptophan at the CDR3 end, a read error is likely. The chain is built from TRBV28 and TRBJ1-1; D remains ambiguous. Trimming left V 2 bases short and J 1 base short, with 5 bases between. The germline CDR1 and CDR2 sequences are MDHEN and SYDVKM. The CDR3 contains 13 residues. CDR3 DNA: TGTGCCAGCAGTTTAATCTCGAACACTGAAGCTTTCCTT. This translates into CASSLISNTEAFL.

The chain recombines TRBV14 with TRBJ2-3; 8 bases fit TRBD2. The ends lost 0 bases at V and 7 bases at J; junction bases unmatched: 9. The length of the CDR3 is 16 residues. CDR1 and CDR2 from the germline V gene are SGHDN and FVKESK. This chain's CDR3 is CASSQDMSGGVNTQYF. CDR3 DNA: TGTGCCAGCAGCCAAGATATGTCGGGGGGGGTGAATACGCAGTATTTT.

A few counts support this clonotype. The chain links TRBV25-1 to TRBJ1-3; TRBD1 aligns across 7 bases. The CDR3 covers 16 residues. With 6 bases clipped from V and 0 bases from J, the junction kept 8 bases outside the gene matches. Germline CDR1 reads MGHDK; CDR2 reads SYGVNS. CDR3: CASSGQVTNSGNTIYF. CDR3 in DNA: TGTGCCAGCAGCGGACAGGTTACCAACTCTGGAAACACCATATATTTT.

This clonotype was seen only a few times. The rearrangement links TRBV29-1 to TRBJ1-4; 7 positions agree with TRBD1. This CDR3 is built from 12 residues. Unmatched junction bases numbered 6, after V lost 6 bases and J lost 8 bases. From germline, CDR1 is SQVTM and CDR2 ANQGSEA. The CDR3 is CSVVTGREKLFF. The CDR3 bases are TGCAGCGTGGTGACAGGGAGGGAAAAACTGTTTTTT.

This clonotype was detected only a few times. This chain links TRBV14 with TRBJ2-3, with D possibly being TRBD2 (6 bases). The length of the CDR3 is 17 residues. Germline CDR1 and CDR2: SGHDN and FVKESK. The V end lost 0 bases, the J end lost 2 bases, and 15 bases lay between the germline ends. The CDR3 sequence is CASSQDPPGVTTDTQYF. The CDR3 DNA sequence: TGTGCCAGCAGCCAAGATCCCCCGGGGGTTACCACAGATACGCAGTATTTT.

This clonotype was counted ten times or more. V gene TRBV6-1 combines with J gene TRBJ1-2; 7 bases are shared with TRBD1. Trimming cost V 4 bases and J 0 bases; bases outside gene matches: 8. This CDR3 has 16 residues. Germline V gene data show CDR1 as MNHNS and CDR2 as SASEGT. The CDR3: CASSVSTGATNYGYTF. For the CDR3, the DNA is TGTGCCAGCAGTGTTTCTACAGGGGCTACTAACTATGGCTACACCTTC.

This clonotype was seen at least ten times. V usage is TRBV28 and J usage is TRBJ1-1; no clear D gene. This CDR3 has 18 amino acids. V shed 3 bases and J shed 1 base, with 21 bases lying between them. Per the germline V gene, CDR1 is MDHEN and CDR2 is SYDVKM. The CDR3 DNA follows: TGTGCCAGCAGTTTCGACTGGGTTGTGCGCCTCAAGAACACTGAAGCTTTCTTT. Translation: CASSFDWVVRLKNTEAFF.